This T cell receptor beta chain was identified during a study of T cell responses to AZD1222 COVID-19 vaccine. Method: immunoSEQ multiplex PCR; TCRdb's copy keeps in-frame clones and lacks some. The table includes around 140,000 clones, roughly 89% detected once. Germline V lookup: CDR1 SEHNR, CDR2 FQNEAQ (reference sequence). Trimming cost V 3 bases and J 1 base, with 6 bases left between them. The CDR3 length is 13 residues. V is TRBV7-9 and J is TRBJ1-1; D uncertain. The receptor was derived from an adult who received the AZD1222 COVID-19 vaccine. Here the sequenced sample was peripheral blood, taken 28 days after the second AZD1222 dose. The CDR3 DNA follows: TGTGCCAGCAGCTTTCAGAAGAACACTGAAGCTTTCTTT. This encodes CASSFQKNTEAFF. Based on the CDR3 plus reference TRBV7-9 and TRBJ1-1, the full variable domain is DTGVSQNPRHKITKRGQNVTFRCDPISEHNRLYWYRQTLGQGPEFLTYFQNEAQLEKSRLLSDRFSAERPKGSFSTLEIQRTEQGDSAMYLCASSFQKNTEAFFGQGTRLTVV.